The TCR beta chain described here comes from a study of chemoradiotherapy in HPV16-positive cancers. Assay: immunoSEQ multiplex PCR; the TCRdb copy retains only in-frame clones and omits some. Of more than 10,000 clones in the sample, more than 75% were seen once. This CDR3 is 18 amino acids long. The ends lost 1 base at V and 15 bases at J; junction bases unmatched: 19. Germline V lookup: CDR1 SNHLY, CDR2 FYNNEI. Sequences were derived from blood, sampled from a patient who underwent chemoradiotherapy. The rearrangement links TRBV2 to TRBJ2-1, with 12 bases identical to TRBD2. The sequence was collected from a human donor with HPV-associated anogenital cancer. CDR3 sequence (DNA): TGTGCCAGCAGTGAAGGTTATCCTAGCGGGGGGGCCGATCCCAGCCTGTTCTTC. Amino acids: CASSEGYPSGGADPSLFF.